This T cell receptor beta chain was retrieved from a study of shared clonotypes between healthy human individuals. Trimming shortened V by 6 bases and J by 4 bases, and 13 bases separated the two germline ends. The CDR3 is made up of 13 amino acids. Germline V gene lookup returns CDR1 MNHNY and CDR2 SVGAGI (reference sequence). The table came from immunoSEQ multiplex PCR; TCRdb's copy has only in-frame clones and leaves some out. Altogether about 2.5 million clones are present, roughly 92% being singletons, with the ten largest covering approximately 0.39%. The chain combines TRBV6-6 with TRBJ2-7, with a weak D call TRBD1 (5 bases). The origin of this receptor is a man aged 18 to 30 in good health. Some clones in this sample may be carry-over from other donors' samples. Sequenced: naive CD4+ T cells from PBMCs. Subset given: CD45RA+ positively selected. This chain's CDR3 is CASRPTTGYEQYF. The CDR3 DNA reads as TGTGCCAGCAGGCCCACCACAGGTTACGAGCAGTACTTC.